The rows below give T cell receptor beta chains drawn from one sample of a study of Ad26.COV2.S vaccination and SARS-CoV-2 variants. Sequencing was performed with immunoSEQ multiplex PCR; in TCRdb, only in-frame clones are kept and a portion is missing. Altogether some 500,000 clones are present, roughly nine tenths being singletons, with the ten largest covering about 2.7%. The specimen comprised peripheral blood, sampled in a trial of Ad26.COV2.S vaccine versus placebo. Receptor source: a person between 18 and 65 years old who received the Ad26.COV2.S COVID-19 vaccine or a placebo. Both conserved end residues are part of each CDR3. D genes are given only for firm matches. Clone size is not always given. Where it is, it says once, few, many or a class for expanded clones.

D: .; size: .; V: TRBV7-8; J: TRBJ2-1; CDR3: CASSLLRGRNNEQFF; DNA: TGTGCCAGCAGCTTATTACGGGGGCGGAACAATGAGCAGTTCTTC
D: .; size: .; V: TRBV20-1; J: TRBJ1-5; CDR3: CSASPGTPYQPQHF; DNA: TGCAGTGCTAGTCCGGGGACGCCTTATCAGCCCCAGCATTTT
D: TRBD1; size: .; V: TRBV18; J: TRBJ2-1; CDR3: CASSPPSTGGGEQFF; DNA: TGTGCCAGCTCACCACCGAGTACAGGGGGCGGTGAGCAGTTCTTC
D: .; size: .; V: TRBV20-1; J: TRBJ2-5; CDR3: CSASPAGGGETQYF; DNA: TGCAGTGCTAGTCCAGCCGGCGGCGGGGAGACCCAGTACTTC
D: .; size: .; V: TRBV7-2; J: TRBJ2-5; CDR3: CASSLTTEQETQYF; DNA: TGTGCCAGCAGCTTAACAACAGAACAAGAGACCCAGTACTTC
D: .; size: .; V: TRBV19; J: TRBJ1-1; CDR3: CASSPMTPVAGGAFF; DNA: TGTGCCAGTAGTCCCATGACCCCGGTGGCCGGTGGGGCTTTCTTT
D: .; size: .; V: TRBV15; J: TRBJ1-1; CDR3: CATSRAGVSAFF; DNA: TGTGCCACCAGCAGAGCAGGGGTTAGCGCTTTCTTT
D: .; size: .; V: TRBV6-2/TRBV6-3; J: TRBJ2-1; CDR3: CASSLTDPSYNEQFF; DNA: TGTGCCAGCAGCCTGACCGATCCCTCCTACAATGAGCAGTTCTTC
D: .; size: .; V: TRBV20-1; J: TRBJ1-1; CDR3: CSASQGPEAFF; DNA: TGCAGTGCTAGCCAGGGTCCTGAAGCTTTCTTT
D: .; size: .; V: TRBV27; J: TRBJ2-1; CDR3: CASSARDPLNEQFF; DNA: TGTGCCAGCAGTGCACGGGACCCTCTCAATGAGCAGTTCTTC
D: .; size: .; V: TRBV3-1/TRBV3-2; J: TRBJ1-5; CDR3: CASSQGWASDSNQPQHF; DNA: TGTGCCAGCAGCCAAGGATGGGCCAGTGATAGCAATCAGCCCCAGCATTTT
D: .; size: .; V: TRBV7-7; J: TRBJ2-3; CDR3: CASSRVGLDTQYF; DNA: TGTGCCAGCAGTCGGGTGGGGTTAGATACGCAGTATTTT
D: .; size: .; V: TRBV4-2; J: TRBJ2-1; CDR3: CASSQEVAGNEQFF; DNA: TGTGCCAGCAGCCAAGAGGTAGCAGGCAATGAGCAGTTCTTC
D: TRBD2; size: .; V: TRBV28; J: TRBJ2-1; CDR3: CASSLNGVLAGHNEQFF; DNA: TGTGCCAGCAGTTTAAATGGGGTACTAGCGGGCCACAATGAGCAGTTCTTC
D: .; size: .; V: TRBV4-1; J: TRBJ1-5; CDR3: CASSQDPLPDQPQHF; DNA: TGCGCCAGCAGCCAAGATCCCTTGCCGGATCAGCCCCAGCATTTT
D: TRBD2; size: .; V: TRBV4-2; J: TRBJ2-5; CDR3: CASSQGAGGYQETQYF; DNA: TGTGCCAGCAGCCAAGGAGCGGGGGGTTACCAAGAGACCCAGTACTTC
D: .; size: .; V: TRBV5-1; J: TRBJ1-2; CDR3: CASSLEGIGGYTF; DNA: TGCGCCAGCAGCTTGGAAGGAATCGGTGGCTACACCTTC
D: TRBD1; size: .; V: TRBV5-1; J: TRBJ2-3; CDR3: CASSIRDRRYNTQYF; DNA: TGCGCCAGCAGCATCCGGGACAGGCGGTACAATACGCAGTATTTT
D: .; size: .; V: TRBV4-2; J: TRBJ2-2; CDR3: CASSQDRHVAGELFF; DNA: TGTGCCAGCAGCCAAGATAGACACGTCGCGGGGGAGCTGTTTTTT
D: .; size: .; V: TRBV5-1; J: TRBJ2-5; CDR3: CASFPDRSETQYF; DNA: TGCGCCAGCTTCCCCGACAGGTCAGAGACCCAGTACTTC
D: TRBD2; size: once; V: TRBV5-5; J: TRBJ2-5; CDR3: CASSLGVASGESETQYF; DNA: TGTGCCAGCAGCTTGGGAGTGGCAAGCGGGGAGTCAGAGACCCAGTACTTC
D: TRBD2; size: .; V: TRBV7-2; J: TRBJ2-5; CDR3: CASSLEGGVETQYF; DNA: TGTGCCAGCAGCTTAGAGGGAGGGGTAGAGACCCAGTACTTC
D: .; size: once; V: TRBV4-3; J: TRBJ1-4; CDR3: CASSRLAGLGEKLFF; DNA: TGCGCCAGCAGTCGCCTAGCGGGACTTGGAGAAAAACTGTTTTTT
D: .; size: few; V: TRBV7-8; J: TRBJ1-6; CDR3: CASSLGVLNSPLHF; DNA: TGTGCCAGCAGCTTGGGGGTTTTGAATTCACCCCTCCACTTT
D: TRBD2; size: .; V: TRBV19; J: TRBJ2-3; CDR3: CASSIGLAGGLSWSTDTQYF; DNA: TGTGCCAGTAGTATCGGCCTAGCGGGGGGGCTCAGCTGGTCCACAGATACGCAGTATTTT